A selection of T cell receptor beta chains follows, all from one sample in a study of blood T cell repertoires in COVID-19. Produced via immunoSEQ multiplex PCR; TCRdb's table is partial and in-frame only. The repertoire holds roughly 200,000 clones, with 85% to 90% as singletons. The specimen was PBMCs or T cells enriched from blood (not recorded which). Every receptor here comes from a man in his forties who had recovered from COVID-19. Each CDR3 is given with its conserved first and last residue. Each record gives: D gene, V gene, clone size, J gene, CDR3 DNA, CDR3 protein. A D gene is named only where the DNA matches it firmly. Expanded clones are given a class, and other clones once, few, many or no size at all.

D: NA
V: TRBV12-1
size: NA
J: TRBJ1-2
DNA: TGTGCCACAAGACAGGTGGCCTGTGGCTACACCTTC
CDR3: CATRQVACGYTF

D: TRBD1
V: TRBV15
size: NA
J: TRBJ1-4
DNA: TGTGCCACCAGCAGAGGCGGGCAGGACAGGGGAGGAAAACTGTTTTTT
CDR3: CATSRGGQDRGGKLFF

D: TRBD1
V: TRBV19
size: NA
J: TRBJ2-2
DNA: TGTGCCAGTAGTAGGACAGGGGGCCAAGCCGGGGAGCTGTTTTTT
CDR3: CASSRTGGQAGELFF

D: TRBD1
V: TRBV3-1/TRBV3-2
size: NA
J: TRBJ2-5
DNA: TGTGCCAGCAGTTTTTTCTCAGGGGGCAAAGAGACCCAGTACTTC
CDR3: CASSFFSGGKETQYF

D: TRBD1
V: TRBV5-8
size: once
J: TRBJ1-5
DNA: TGTGCCAGCCCGATCCCGGGACAGCCAAATCAGCCCCAGCATTTT
CDR3: CASPIPGQPNQPQHF

D: TRBD1
V: TRBV2
size: NA
J: TRBJ2-1
DNA: TGTGCCAGCAGTGCCAGGACAGGCTCCTACAATGAGCAGTTCTTC
CDR3: CASSARTGSYNEQFF

D: TRBD2
V: TRBV7-9
size: NA
J: TRBJ2-7
DNA: TGTGCCATCCCTCTAGCGGACAATACCTACGAGCAGTACTTC
CDR3: CAIPLADNTYEQYF

D: NA
V: TRBV19
size: NA
J: TRBJ1-2
DNA: TGTGCCAGTAGTATAGGACAGCCAAACTATGGCTACACCTTC
CDR3: CASSIGQPNYGYTF

D: NA
V: TRBV11-3
size: NA
J: TRBJ1-4
DNA: TGTGCCAGCAGCTTTGGGGCAGGTAGACTGTTTTTT
CDR3: CASSFGAGRLFF

D: TRBD1
V: TRBV3-1/TRBV3-2
size: NA
J: TRBJ1-6
DNA: TGTGCCAGCAGCCATCCAGGGGGCAATTCACCCCTCCACTTT
CDR3: CASSHPGGNSPLHF

D: NA
V: TRBV11-2
size: once
J: TRBJ1-2
DNA: TGTGCCAGCAGCTTAGGTTTGGGGGGGTTAAGTGGCTACACCTTC
CDR3: CASSLGLGGLSGYTF

D: NA
V: TRBV11-2
size: NA
J: TRBJ1-2
DNA: TGTGCCAGCAGCTTAGACAGGGCCTATGGCTACACCTTC
CDR3: CASSLDRAYGYTF

D: TRBD1
V: TRBV18
size: NA
J: TRBJ2-2
DNA: TGTGCCAGCTCACCAGTTGTTTCACAGGGGACCACCACCGGGGAGCTGTTTTTT
CDR3: CASSPVVSQGTTTGELFF

D: TRBD1
V: TRBV4-1
size: NA
J: TRBJ1-4
DNA: TGCGCCAGCAGCCAGGGACAGGGGGCGCAGGTCAAACACGATAAACTGTTTTTT
CDR3: CASSQGQGAQVKHDKLFF

D: NA
V: TRBV7-9
size: NA
J: TRBJ1-2
DNA: TGTGCCAGCAGCTCTTTTTATCATGGCTACACCTTC
CDR3: CASSSFYHGYTF

D: NA
V: TRBV5-1
size: NA
J: TRBJ2-7
DNA: TGCGCCAGCACCCCCGACAGGACCTACGAGCAGTACTTC
CDR3: CASTPDRTYEQYF

D: NA
V: TRBV11-1
size: NA
J: TRBJ1-1
DNA: TGTGCCAGCAGCTTAGCCGCGGGAGAAGCTTTCTTT
CDR3: CASSLAAGEAFF

D: TRBD1
V: TRBV29-1
size: NA
J: TRBJ2-3
DNA: TGCAGCGTTGAAAAGGCAGGGGGACGGGATACGCAGTATTTT
CDR3: CSVEKAGGRDTQYF

D: NA
V: TRBV10-3
size: NA
J: TRBJ1-3
DNA: TGTGCCATCAGCCCAGGGGCTGGAAACACCATATATTTT
CDR3: CAISPGAGNTIYF

D: NA
V: TRBV11-2
size: NA
J: TRBJ1-5
DNA: TGTGCCAGCAGCTTAGATGGGGGGGGATCGGGCTTTTATAGCAATCAGCCCCAGCATTTT
CDR3: CASSLDGGGSGFYSNQPQHF

D: NA
V: TRBV28
size: NA
J: TRBJ1-5
DNA: TGTGCCAGCAGTTCACCAGGGAATCAGCCCCAGCATTTT
CDR3: CASSSPGNQPQHF

D: TRBD1
V: TRBV6-5
size: NA
J: TRBJ1-5
DNA: TGTGCCAGCCAGGGGGCTGACAATCAGCCCCAGCATTTT
CDR3: CASQGADNQPQHF

D: NA
V: TRBV7-9
size: NA
J: TRBJ2-6
DNA: TGTGCCAGCAGCTTAGGCCAGTCTGGGGCCAACGTCCTGACTTTC
CDR3: CASSLGQSGANVLTF